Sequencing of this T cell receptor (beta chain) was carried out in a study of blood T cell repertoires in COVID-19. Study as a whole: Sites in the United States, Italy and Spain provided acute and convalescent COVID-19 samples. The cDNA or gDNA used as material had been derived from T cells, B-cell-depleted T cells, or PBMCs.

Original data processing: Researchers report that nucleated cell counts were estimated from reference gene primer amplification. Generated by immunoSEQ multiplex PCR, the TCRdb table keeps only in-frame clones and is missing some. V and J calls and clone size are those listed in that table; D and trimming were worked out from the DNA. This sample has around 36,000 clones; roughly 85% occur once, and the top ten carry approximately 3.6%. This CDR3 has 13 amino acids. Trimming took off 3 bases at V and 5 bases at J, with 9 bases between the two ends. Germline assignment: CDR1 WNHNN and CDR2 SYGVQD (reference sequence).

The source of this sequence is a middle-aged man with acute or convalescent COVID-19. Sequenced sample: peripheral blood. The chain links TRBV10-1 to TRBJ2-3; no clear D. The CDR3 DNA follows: TGCGCCAGCAGTGACCCCTTCAGAGATACGCAGTATTTT. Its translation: CASSDPFRDTQYF.